This T cell receptor beta chain is from a study of beta chain features in type 1 diabetes. Findings and limits, study-wide: TCRB CDR3s were moderately but significantly shorter in Type 1 diabetes patients in all four CD4+ subsets.

Donors underwent one heparinised blood draw, about 120 mL on average. This clone was detected a few times. As yet, its antigen is unknown. Since all of the isolated RNA was reverse transcribed, expressed TCRB transcripts were what got sequenced. The data were produced by immunoSEQ multiplex PCR, yet TCRdb's version contains in-frame clones alone and is incomplete. This sample has just over 600,000 clones, with about a sixth found just once. Between the trimmed V and J ends, which lost 4 bases and 2 bases, there was a span of 12 bases. This CDR3 spans 14 amino acids. The V gene's germline CDR1 is SGHTA and CDR2 FQGNSA.

This sequence joins TRBV7-2 and TRBJ2-7; possible D gene TRBD1, 5 bases. The clonotype was recovered from a man aged 18 to 30 in good health. Sequencing was done on a sample of naive CD4+ T cells from blood. CDR3 loop: CASSSDSLPYEQYF. The CDR3, as DNA: TGTGCCAGCAGCTCCGACAGCCTCCCCTACGAGCAGTACTTC.